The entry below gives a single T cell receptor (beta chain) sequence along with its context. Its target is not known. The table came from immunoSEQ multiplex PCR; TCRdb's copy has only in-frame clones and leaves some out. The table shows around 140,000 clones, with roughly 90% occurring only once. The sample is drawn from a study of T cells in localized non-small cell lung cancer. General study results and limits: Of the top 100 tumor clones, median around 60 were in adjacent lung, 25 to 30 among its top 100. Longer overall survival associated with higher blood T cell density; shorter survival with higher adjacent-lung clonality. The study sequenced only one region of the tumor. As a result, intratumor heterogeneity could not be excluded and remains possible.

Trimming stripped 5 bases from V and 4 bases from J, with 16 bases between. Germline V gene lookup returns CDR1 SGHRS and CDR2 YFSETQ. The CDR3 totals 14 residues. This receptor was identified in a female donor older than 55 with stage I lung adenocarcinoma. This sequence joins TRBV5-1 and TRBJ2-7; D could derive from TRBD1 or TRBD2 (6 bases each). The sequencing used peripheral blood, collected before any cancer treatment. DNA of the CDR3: TGCGCCAGCAGTTCCGGGGGCCTTGGATACGAGCAGTACTTC. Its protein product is CASSSGGLGYEQYF.